These T cell receptor beta chains were read from a single sample in a study of OX40 agonist ivuxolimab in advanced cancers. Sequencing was performed with immunoSEQ multiplex PCR; in TCRdb, only in-frame clones are kept and a portion is missing. The sample lists approximately 69,000 clones; about 89% were seen once. The sequencing here drew on CD4+ or CD8+ T cells sorted from blood, taken in a trial of the OX40 agonist ivuxolimab. Every receptor here comes from an adult with an advanced solid tumor such as melanoma, head and neck, liver or kidney cancer. Each CDR3 is given with its conserved first and last residue. The D gene is left open where the match is weak. The size entry is marked missing in some rows and otherwise reads once, few, many or a size class.

d_gene,v_gene,abundance,j_gene,CDR3aa,CDR3nt
TRBD2,TRBV19,.,TRBJ2-1,CASSARGGTSGRREQFF,TGTGCCAGTAGTGCCAGAGGGGGGACTAGCGGGAGGCGTGAGCAGTTCTTC
TRBD1,TRBV9,.,TRBJ2-7,CASSPKLTGVIYEQYF,TGTGCCAGCAGCCCGAAGTTGACAGGGGTTATCTACGAGCAGTACTTC
.,TRBV11-1,.,TRBJ2-3,CASSLAGESTDTQYF,TGTGCCAGCAGCTTAGCGGGAGAGAGCACAGATACGCAGTATTTT
.,TRBV2,.,TRBJ2-3,CASSANTDTQYF,TGTGCCAGCAGTGCTAACACAGATACGCAGTATTTT
.,TRBV4-2,.,TRBJ1-5,CASSQDRGHQPQHF,TGTGCCAGCAGCCAAGATAGGGGACACCAGCCCCAGCATTTT
.,TRBV9,.,TRBJ2-3,CASSVGGRSTDTQYF,TGTGCCAGCAGCGTAGGAGGTAGAAGCACAGATACGCAGTATTTT
TRBD1,TRBV5-6,.,TRBJ1-1,CASSLVQGLNTEAFF,TGTGCCAGCAGCTTGGTACAGGGGTTGAACACTGAAGCTTTCTTT
.,TRBV18,.,TRBJ1-1,CASSPGSNTEAFF,TGTGCCAGCTCTCCCGGGTCGAACACTGAAGCTTTCTTT
.,TRBV25-1,.,TRBJ1-2,CASSAQQGSGYTF,TGTGCCAGCAGTGCACAACAGGGAAGTGGCTACACCTTC
.,TRBV15,.,TRBJ2-2,CATSRRLSQGRELFF,TGTGCCACCAGCAGACGCCTCTCCCAGGGTAGGGAGCTGTTTTTT
TRBD1,TRBV7-2,once,TRBJ1-1,CASSSGTGNTEAFF,TGTGCCAGCAGCTCCGGGACAGGGAACACTGAAGCTTTCTTT
TRBD1,TRBV18,.,TRBJ1-1,CASSQQGVPNTEAFF,TGTGCCAGCTCACAACAGGGGGTGCCGAACACTGAAGCTTTCTTT
TRBD2,TRBV7-2,.,TRBJ2-5,CASRLAGGPPNQYF,TGTGCCAGCCGCCTAGCGGGAGGCCCCCCGAACCAGTACTTC
TRBD2,TRBV6-1,.,TRBJ2-1,CASSEAGGLALNEQFF,TGTGCCAGCAGTGAGGCTGGGGGACTAGCGTTAAATGAGCAGTTCTTC
.,TRBV11-2,.,TRBJ2-7,CASSLERGEPYEQYF,TGTGCCAGCAGCTTAGAGAGAGGTGAACCCTACGAGCAGTACTTC
.,TRBV5-1,.,TRBJ1-1,CASSVALNTEAFF,TGCGCCAGCAGCGTTGCTTTGAACACTGAAGCTTTCTTT
TRBD1,TRBV5-1,once,TRBJ1-2,CASSKGQSYGYTF,TGCGCCAGCAGCAAGGGACAGTCCTATGGCTACACCTTC
.,TRBV7-2,.,TRBJ1-1,CASSAVGGTEAFF,TGTGCCAGCAGCGCTGTGGGGGGCACTGAAGCTTTCTTT
TRBD2,TRBV28,.,TRBJ2-7,CASRLTSGSNFFSYEQYF,TGTGCCAGCAGACTGACTAGCGGGAGTAATTTTTTCTCCTACGAGCAGTACTTC
.,TRBV5-1,.,TRBJ2-2,CASSLGPGELFF,TGCGCCAGCAGCTTGGGACCCGGGGAGCTGTTTTTT
TRBD2,TRBV18,.,TRBJ2-2,CASSPPGLAGGGGELFF,TGTGCCAGCTCACCACCCGGACTAGCGGGAGGAGGCGGGGAGCTGTTTTTT
.,TRBV29-1,few,TRBJ1-1,CSVSIREWTEAFF,TGCAGCGTGTCGATCAGGGAGTGGACTGAAGCTTTCTTT
TRBD1,TRBV19,.,TRBJ1-2,CASRQDRGRHGYTF,TGTGCCAGTCGACAGGACAGGGGAAGGCATGGCTACACCTTC
TRBD1,TRBV27,.,TRBJ1-5,CASSSGQGRGNQPQHF,TGTGCCAGCAGTTCGGGACAGGGACGCGGCAATCAGCCCCAGCATTTT
.,TRBV11-2,few,TRBJ1-1,CASSLERQSTEAFF,TGTGCCAGCAGCTTAGAGAGACAGTCCACTGAAGCTTTCTTT
TRBD1,TRBV5-5,once,TRBJ1-3,CASSVWGTVGNTIYF,TGTGCCAGCAGCGTGTGGGGGACAGTCGGAAACACCATATATTTT
TRBD2,TRBV5-1,.,TRBJ2-2,CASSLATLAATGELFF,TGCGCCAGCAGCTTGGCCACACTAGCGGCCACCGGGGAGCTGTTTTTT
TRBD1,TRBV6-1,.,TRBJ1-1,CASSGPGGGAFF,TGTGCCAGCAGTGGCCCAGGGGGGGGAGCTTTCTTT
.,TRBV18,.,TRBJ2-7,CASSPNSSYEQYF,TGTGCCAGCTCACCCAACAGCTCCTACGAGCAGTACTTC
.,TRBV19,.,TRBJ2-7,CASSREWQGYEQYF,TGTGCCAGTAGTAGGGAATGGCAGGGATACGAGCAGTACTTC
TRBD2,TRBV6-1,.,TRBJ2-3,CASSLAGGPTDTQYF,TGTGCCAGCAGTCTAGCGGGAGGGCCGACAGATACGCAGTATTTT
.,TRBV6-1,.,TRBJ1-5,CASSEWRQGNQPQHF,TGTGCCAGCAGTGAATGGAGGCAAGGCAATCAGCCCCAGCATTTT
.,TRBV15,.,TRBJ2-7,CATSRDWASLVQYF,TGTGCCACCAGCAGAGACTGGGCTAGCTTGGTGCAGTACTTC
TRBD1,TRBV30,.,TRBJ1-1,CAWSWDRPNTEAFF,TGTGCCTGGAGCTGGGACAGGCCGAACACTGAAGCTTTCTTT
.,TRBV28,.,TRBJ2-1,CASSLGPPGVNEQFF,TGTGCCAGCAGTCTGGGGCCTCCCGGGGTCAATGAGCAGTTCTTC
.,TRBV27,once,TRBJ2-5,CASSFRGRERETQYF,TGTGCCAGCAGTTTTCGAGGGAGAGAGCGGGAGACCCAGTACTTC
.,TRBV5-4,few,TRBJ1-2,CASRKGGPLDSGYTF,TGTGCCAGCAGAAAAGGGGGACCTTTGGACAGCGGCTACACCTTC
TRBD1,TRBV6-6,once,TRBJ1-1,CASRPDRVSTEAFF,TGTGCCAGCAGACCAGACAGGGTAAGCACTGAAGCTTTCTTT
.,TRBV9,.,TRBJ2-1,CASSSRGGTGPYNEQFF,TGTGCCAGCAGCTCCCGTGGGGGGACTGGACCCTACAATGAGCAGTTCTTC
.,TRBV27,.,TRBJ1-1,CASSRQSLNTEAFF,TGTGCCAGCAGTCGACAGTCCTTAAACACTGAAGCTTTCTTT
TRBD1,TRBV19,.,TRBJ1-3,CASSITGQGEGAIYF,TGTGCCAGTAGTATAACGGGACAGGGGGAAGGCGCCATATATTTT
.,TRBV14,.,TRBJ2-2,CASSQGWTGELFF,TGTGCCAGCAGCCAGGGGTGGACCGGGGAGCTGTTTTTT
TRBD2,TRBV6-6,.,TRBJ2-7,CASSASGGPYEQYF,TGTGCCAGCAGTGCTAGCGGAGGCCCCTACGAGCAGTACTTC